Below are 30 T cell receptor beta chains sequenced from a single sample in a study of Graves' ophthalmopathy and Graves' hyperthyroidism (dated 2018 in TCRdb). Sequencing was performed on an Illumina HiSeq 2000. TCR beta CDR3 regions were amplified from RNA transcripts for repertoire sequencing. The first round was an RT-PCR using HTBI primers with the Qiagen OneStep RT-PCR kit, and this first round was followed by a second-round multiplex PCR, then size selection and purification. TCRdb reprocessing: public reads trimmed at Q25 with fastp, clones called with MiXCR, in-frame beta chains kept. Identical CDR3 protein sequences are pooled into one entry, listed with their most common genes and DNA. In this sample the table shows 1 million to 1.3 million distinct CDR3 sequences, about 36% of which occur a single time. The ten largest clones capture around 10% of the sample. Sequencing used peripheral blood or thyroid tissue (not recorded which). These TCRs come from an adult man with Graves' hyperthyroidism.

This clonotype was detected a few times. V gene TRBV6-5 combines with J gene TRBJ2-7, with 7 positions matching TRBD1. The CDR3 loop spans 14 amino acids. With V trimmed by 7 bases and J by 3 bases, 9 bases remained unmatched. Germline CDR1 reads MNHEY; CDR2 reads SVGAGI. This chain's CDR3 is CASTPRWDSYEQYF. In DNA, the CDR3 is TGTGCCAGCACCCCCCGCTGGGACAGCTACGAGCAGTACTTC.

The chain uses TRBV25-1 and TRBJ2-5; the D gene is possibly TRBD2 (6 bases). Germline values: CDR1 MGHDK, CDR2 SYGVNS. V was trimmed by 8 bases and J by 2 bases, leaving 15 bases between them. This CDR3 region has 14 residues. The CDR3 sequence is CASQGGAHQETQYF. The CDR3 coding sequence is TGTGCCAGCCAAGGAGGGGCACATCAAGAGACCCAGTACTTC.

Worth noting for this clonotype: A much larger clone differs by one base, so this may be a read error. The chain recombines TRBV19 with TRBJ2-5; TRBD1 aligns across 7 bases. The CDR3 spans 15 residues. Germline trimming cut 3 bases from V and 1 base from J; bases unmatched to any gene: 5. Germline values: CDR1 LNHDA, CDR2 SQIVND (reference sequence). This CDR3 is CASSIRGPLQETQYF. The CDR3 DNA follows: TGTGCCAGTAGTATTAGGGGGCCCCTCCAAGAGACCCAGTACTTC.

This clonotype was observed many times. V usage is TRBV20-1 and J usage is TRBJ2-2, with 7 bases matching TRBD2. Unmatched junction bases numbered 4, after V lost 6 bases and J lost 3 bases. Germline lookup yields CDR1 DFQATT and CDR2 SNEGSKA (reference sequence). The CDR3 runs 13 residues. As DNA, the CDR3 is TGCAGTGCCAGCGGGACCGACACCGGGGAGCTGTTTTTT. Amino acid sequence: CSASGTDTGELFF.

This clonotype has a handful of counts. A much larger clone is a single base away; this may be a read error. This sequence joins TRBV19 and TRBJ2-2; D is perhaps TRBD1 or TRBD2 (5 bases each). The CDR3 is 17 amino acids. CDR1 and CDR2 from the germline V gene are LNHDA and SQIVND (reference sequence). Trimming shortened V by 6 bases and J by 3 bases, and 20 bases separated the two germline ends. CDR3 amino acids: CASRRGRRREDTGELFF. The CDR3 DNA is TGTGCCAGTAGACGGGGCAGGAGGCGTGAAGACACCGGGGAGCTGTTTTTT.

This clonotype was observed many times. The chain recombines TRBV7-9 with TRBJ2-7; D tentatively fits TRBD1 or TRBD2 (5 bases each). The germline CDR1 and CDR2 sequences are SEHNR and FQNEAQ (reference sequence). This CDR3 spans 12 amino acids. V was shortened by 3 bases and J by 5 bases, with 8 bases between the two germline ends. This chain's CDR3 is CASSFRDHEQYF. The CDR3 coding sequence is TGTGCCAGCAGCTTCAGGGACCACGAGCAGTACTTC.

This clonotype has at least ten counts. Mismatch with germline at one junction end may stem from a read error. The chain recombines TRBV10-3 with TRBJ1-2; D remains ambiguous. Germline V gene lookup returns CDR1 ENHRY and CDR2 SYGVKD. CDR3 size: 13 residues. CDR3 DNA sequence: TGTGCCAGCAGTGAGATCGCTAACTATGGCTACACCTTC. Residues: CASSEIANYGYTF.

The chain carries TRBV6-5 and TRBJ1-1; TRBD1 matches at 10 bases. CDR3 size: 12 residues. Germline CDR1 and CDR2: MNHEY and SVGAGI. V shed 5 bases, J shed 14 bases, and the junction held 8 bases outside the gene matches. In DNA, the CDR3 is TGTGCCAGCAGTGGACCGGGACAGGGGTACTTCTTT. Translating gives CASSGPGQGYFF.

In the case of this clonotype: This could be a read error, since a much larger clone is one nucleotide away. CDR3 nucleotides: TGTGCCAGCAGCCGGGCCGGGAAAGAAGCTTTCTTT. Its protein is CASSRAGKEAFF. The genes are TRBV11-2 and TRBJ1-1; D unresolved. This CDR3 has 12 residues. Trimming removed 5 bases from V and 8 bases from J, with 12 bases in between. CDR1 is SGHAT and CDR2 is FQNNGV in the germline V gene. The full variable domain, its missing parts supplied by reference TRBV11-2 and TRBJ1-1, is EAGVAQSPRYKIIEKRQSVAFWCNPISGHATLYWYQQILGQGPKLLIQFQNNGVVDDSQLPKDRFSAERLKGVDSTLKIQPAKLEDSAVYLCASSRAGKEAFFGQGTRLTVV.

The chain combines TRBV7-9 with TRBJ1-4; maybe TRBD1 (6 bases). V was trimmed by 1 base and J by 11 bases, leaving 20 bases between them. Per the germline V gene, CDR1 is SEHNR and CDR2 is FQNEAQ (reference sequence). CDR3 length: 16 residues. CDR3 loop: CASSLGDTHTGEKLFF. The CDR3 bases are TGTGCCAGCAGCTTAGGGGACACCCACACCGGGGAGAAACTGTTTTTT.

V is TRBV19 and J is TRBJ1-1; D not certain. Trimming removed 4 bases at V and 0 bases at J, with 9 bases between. CDR1 and CDR2 (germline): LNHDA, SQIVND (reference sequence). The CDR3 consists of 14 residues. The CDR3 loop reads CASSSRLVNTEAFF. CDR3 DNA: TGTGCCAGTAGTAGCAGGTTAGTGAACACTGAAGCTTTCTTT.

The V and J genes are TRBV20-1 and TRBJ1-2; no reliable D call. Deletions cut 3 bases from V and 4 bases from J, with 9 bases between. The germline V gene has CDR1 DFQATT and CDR2 SNEGSKA (reference sequence). There are 12 residues in the CDR3. The CDR3 reads CSARMQAYGYTF. DNA of the CDR3: TGCAGTGCTAGGATGCAGGCCTATGGCTACACCTTC.

This clonotype was detected many times. The rearrangement joins TRBV15 to TRBJ2-5; D is possibly TRBD1 or TRBD2 (6 bases each). Germline lookup yields CDR1 LNHNV and CDR2 YYDKDF (reference sequence). The length of the CDR3 is 15 residues. Between the trimmed V and J ends, which lost 3 bases and 4 bases, there was a span of 15 bases. The CDR3 spells CATSSLTGGGETQYF. Here the CDR3 DNA reads TGTGCCACCAGCAGTCTCACCGGAGGGGGAGAGACCCAGTACTTC.

This clonotype was seen at least ten times. The rearrangement links TRBV19 to TRBJ2-7, with TRBD1 matching over 9 bases. The J segment lost 5 bases and the V segment lost 4 bases, leaving 3 bases of the junction unmatched. The CDR3 sequence is 13 residues long. The germline gives CDR1 LNHDA, CDR2 SQIVND (reference sequence). The CDR3 DNA follows: TGTGCCAGTAGTAGACGACAGGGGGACGAGCAGTACTTC. This codes for CASSRRQGDEQYF.

This clonotype was observed many times. The rearrangement links TRBV7-4 to TRBJ1-5; D ambiguous. Germline CDR1 SGHVT, CDR2 SQSDAQ. The V end lost 2 bases, the J end lost 2 bases, and 13 bases lay between the germline ends. This CDR3 comprises 16 residues. CDR3 sequence reads: CASSLSAKRGNQPQHF. The CDR3 DNA is TGTGCCAGCAGCTTATCCGCAAAAAGGGGCAATCAGCCCCAGCATTTT. Using reference TRBV7-4 and TRBJ1-5 for the parts outside the CDR3, the full variable domain is GAGVSQSPRYKVAKRGRDVALRCDSISGHVTLYWYRQTLGQGSEVLTYSQSDAQRDKSGRPSGRFSAERPERSVSTLKIQRTEQGDSAVYLCASSLSAKRGNQPQHFGDGTRLSIL.

This sequence joins TRBV10-2 and TRBJ1-2; 7 bases map to TRBD1. Germline values: CDR1 WSHSY, CDR2 SAAADI. The CDR3 contains 14 residues. V trimming: 4 bases; J trimming: 5 bases; junction bases outside the gene matches: 7. The CDR3: CASSADRDGYGYTF. The CDR3 region has the DNA TGCGCCAGCAGTGCCGACAGGGACGGTTATGGCTACACCTTC.

This clonotype was counted ten times or more. This rearrangement joins TRBV25-1 to TRBJ2-7; 8 bases match TRBD1. Germline V gene lookup returns CDR1 MGHDK and CDR2 SYGVNS. This CDR3 contains 16 residues. J lost 3 bases, V lost 2 bases, and 9 bases had no gene match. The CDR3 DNA sequence: TGTGCCAGCAGTGAAGTTTCGGACAGGGACTTCTACGAGCAGTACTTC. It translates to CASSEVSDRDFYEQYF.

This clonotype was seen once. V and J are TRBV29-1 and TRBJ1-3, with TRBD1 matching 8 bases. Germline V lookup: CDR1 SQVTM, CDR2 ANQGSEA. This CDR3 region has 14 residues. The CDR3, as DNA: TGCAGTGTTAGGACAGGGAGCTCTGGAAACACCATATATTTT. It encodes CSVRTGSSGNTIYF.

This clonotype was observed at least ten times. This chain joins TRBV7-9 and TRBJ2-5; the D gene is possibly TRBD1 (6 bases). The V gene's germline CDR1 is SEHNR and CDR2 FQNEAQ (reference sequence). Trimming cost V 6 bases and J 2 bases, with 19 bases left between them. This CDR3 has 16 residues. The CDR3 DNA is TGTGCCAGCAGTCACCGAAAGATTCAGGGGCAAGAGACCCAGTACTTC. Translation gives CASSHRKIQGQETQYF.

The genes are TRBV11-2 and TRBJ2-7; TRBD1 matches at 7 bases. This CDR3 has 16 amino acids. With 4 bases clipped from V and 2 bases from J, the junction kept 11 bases outside the gene matches. Germline V gene lookup returns CDR1 SGHAT and CDR2 FQNNGV. In nucleotides, the CDR3 is TGTGCCAGCAGCTCCCCCCCCTCGGGACAGACCTACGAGCAGTACTTC. Translated: CASSSPPSGQTYEQYF.

This sequence joins TRBV7-8 and TRBJ2-2, with 7 bases fitting TRBD2. There are 14 residues in the CDR3. Germline lookup yields CDR1 SGHVS and CDR2 FQNEAQ. V shed 3 bases and J 5 bases; nucleotides not matched to a gene: 3. The CDR3 loop reads CASSFGAGTGELFF. As DNA, the CDR3 is TGTGCCAGCAGCTTCGGAGCGGGGACCGGGGAGCTGTTTTTT. The full variable domain, with the rest looked up from reference TRBV7-8 and TRBJ2-2, is GAGVSQSPRYKVAKRGQDVALRCDPISGHVSLFWYQQALGQGPEFLTYFQNEAQLDKSGLPSDRFFAERPEGSVSTLKIQRTQQEDSAVYLCASSFGAGTGELFFGEGSRLTVL.

CDR3 region: CASSRGDRGAEAFF. CDR3 sequence (DNA): TGCGCCAGCAGCCGGGGCGACAGGGGAGCTGAAGCTTTCTTT. The chain links TRBV5-1 to TRBJ1-1; 8 nucleotides agree with TRBD1. The CDR3 has 14 amino acids. In germline, CDR1 is SGHRS, CDR2 YFSETQ. The V segment lost 4 bases and the J segment 6 bases; nucleotides outside the gene matches: 8.

This clonotype was counted a few times. The chain links TRBV25-1 to TRBJ2-7; 7 bases map to TRBD2. This CDR3 spans 16 amino acids. Losses at the gene ends were 5 bases for V and 0 bases for J; bases not matched to a gene: 10. The germline V gene has CDR1 MGHDK and CDR2 SYGVNS. In DNA form, the CDR3 reads TGTGCCAGCAGTCCCATGGGGGGGGTCGGCTCCTACGAGCAGTACTTC. Protein sequence: CASSPMGGVGSYEQYF.

This chain uses TRBV5-5 with TRBJ2-3, with a weak D call TRBD1 (6 bases). Per germline, CDR1 SGHKS and CDR2 YYEKEE (reference sequence). The V and J ends lost 4 bases and 2 bases respectively, with 8 bases between them. The length of the CDR3 is 13 residues. For the CDR3, the DNA is TGTGCCAGCAGCCACAGGGACACAGATACGCAGTATTTT. It is translated as CASSHRDTDTQYF.

The genes are TRBV29-1 and TRBJ2-7; D might be TRBD1 (7 bases). This CDR3 is 13 amino acids long. Germline V gives CDR1 SQVTM, CDR2 ANQGSEA. The V end lost 6 bases, the J end lost 0 bases, and 12 bases lay between the germline ends. The DNA of the CDR3 is TGCAGCGTCCAGGGGGAGGTCTCCTACGAGCAGTACTTC. Translated, it gives CSVQGEVSYEQYF.

This clonotype was recorded many times. The rearrangement joins TRBV10-3 to TRBJ2-7; TRBD1 aligns across 9 bases. The V and J ends lost 9 bases and 5 bases, in that order; junction bases with no gene match: 11. CDR1 is ENHRY and CDR2 is SYGVKD in the germline V gene. This CDR3 is built from 14 residues. CDR3 sequence: CAIQSGQGVNEQYF. The DNA of the CDR3 is TGTGCCATTCAATCGGGACAGGGTGTTAACGAGCAGTACTTC.

The V gene is TRBV29-1, the J gene TRBJ1-2; D gene unclear. Between the trimmed V and J ends, which lost 8 bases and 6 bases, there was a span of 10 bases. CDR1 is SQVTM and CDR2 is ANQGSEA in the germline V gene. CDR3 length: 10 residues. This chain's CDR3 is CSLAGDGYTF. CDR3 in DNA: TGCAGCTTAGCAGGAGATGGCTACACCTTC.

V and J are TRBV29-1 and TRBJ2-2; either TRBD1 or TRBD2 may fit D (7 bases each). The CDR3 consists of 14 residues. Trimming took off 3 bases at V and 4 bases at J, with 12 bases between the two ends. In germline, CDR1 is SQVTM, CDR2 ANQGSEA. The CDR3 protein is CSVEQGGGTGELFF. In nucleotides, the CDR3 is TGCAGCGTTGAGCAGGGGGGGGGCACCGGGGAGCTGTTTTTT.

The V gene is TRBV19, the J gene TRBJ1-1; D may be TRBD1 (5 bases). The germline V and J ends were trimmed by 7 bases and 4 bases, with 10 bases remaining between them. CDR1 and CDR2 from the germline V gene are LNHDA and SQIVND (reference sequence). This CDR3 is built from 12 residues. CDR3 in amino acids: CASKPRGTEAFF. CDR3 DNA sequence: TGTGCCAGTAAGCCGAGGGGCACTGAAGCTTTCTTT.

In regard to this clonotype: A much larger clone lies one base from this, so it may be a read error. The chain joins TRBV7-2 to TRBJ1-4; 8 nucleotides align to TRBD1. Germline CDR1 and CDR2: SGHTA and FQGNSA. This CDR3 contains 16 residues. The DNA of the CDR3 is TGCGCCAGCAGCTTGGGACAGGCAGCAACTAATGAAAAACTGTTTTTT. Translating gives CASSLGQAATNEKLFF.